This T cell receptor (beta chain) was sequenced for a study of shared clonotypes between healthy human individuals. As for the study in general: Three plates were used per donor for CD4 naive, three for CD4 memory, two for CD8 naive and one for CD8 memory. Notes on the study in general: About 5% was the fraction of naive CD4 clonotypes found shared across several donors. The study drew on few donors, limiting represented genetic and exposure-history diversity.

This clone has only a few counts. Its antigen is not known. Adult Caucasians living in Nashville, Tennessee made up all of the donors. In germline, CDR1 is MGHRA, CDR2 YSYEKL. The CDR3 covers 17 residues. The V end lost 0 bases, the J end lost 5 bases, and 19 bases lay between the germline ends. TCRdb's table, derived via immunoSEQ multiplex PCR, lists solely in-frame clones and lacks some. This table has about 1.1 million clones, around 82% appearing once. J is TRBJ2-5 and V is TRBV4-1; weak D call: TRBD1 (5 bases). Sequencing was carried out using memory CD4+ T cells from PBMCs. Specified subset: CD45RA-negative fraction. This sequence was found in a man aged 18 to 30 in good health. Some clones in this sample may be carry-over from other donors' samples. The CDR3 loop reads CASSQDNRQGMRETQYF. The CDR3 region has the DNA TGCGCCAGCAGCCAAGACAATCGGCAGGGAATGAGGGAGACCCAGTACTTC.